Presented here are 21 T cell receptor beta chains from one specimen sequenced in a study of CD8+ T cells in alopecia areata. The sequencing template was cDNA reverse transcribed from extracted RNA. Using immunoSEQ multiplex PCR, the repertoire was profiled, and TCRdb retains in-frame clones only, with some absent. The sample has under 350,000 clones, 58% seen once. The sample's treatment: oral pan-JAK inhibitor, 5-10 mg twice daily. Sequencing used CD4+ T cells sorted from blood, obtained at week 24, from a patient treated with tofacitinib. These receptors all come from a human donor with alopecia areata.

This clone has just a few counts. The J gene is TRBJ1-6, the V gene TRBV29-1; no definite D call. Germline CDR1 SQVTM, CDR2 ANQGSEA. The CDR3 runs to 13 residues. Trimming pared 1 base from V and 10 bases from J, leaving 11 bases between. CDR3 coding DNA: TGCAGCGTTGAAGGTACCCTGGGGTCACCCCTCCACTTT. As protein: CSVEGTLGSPLHF.

Here the CDR3 reads CAWSTPATSSSGVSYEQYF. The DNA for the CDR3 is TGTGCCTGGAGTACCCCAGCTACTTCTTCTAGCGGGGTCTCCTACGAGCAGTACTTC. The chain joins TRBV30 to TRBJ2-7, with TRBD2 matching over 9 bases. The CDR3 totals 19 residues. Germline CDR1 is GTSNPN and CDR2 is SVGIG (reference sequence). V lost 2 bases to trimming and J lost 0 bases; unmatched junction nucleotides: 17.

J is TRBJ2-4 and V is TRBV27, with 8 bases matching TRBD1. CDR3 length equals 15 residues. The V segment lost 5 bases and the J segment 6 bases; nucleotides outside the gene matches: 9. In germline, CDR1 is MNHEY, CDR2 SMNVEV (reference sequence). This chain's CDR3 is CASSIRRDRRNIQYF. As DNA, the CDR3 is TGTGCCAGCAGTATCCGTCGGGACAGGAGAAACATTCAGTACTTC.

V is TRBV6-6 and J is TRBJ1-2, with no clear D. V shed 0 bases and J shed 5 bases, with 13 bases lying between them. Germline-derived CDR1 and CDR2 are MNHNY and SVGAGI (reference sequence). The CDR3 totals 15 residues. The CDR3 DNA follows: TGTGCCAGCAGTTACTCCCGGGCGGGTCTTTATGGCTACACCTTC. It translates to CASSYSRAGLYGYTF.

The rearrangement links TRBV2 to TRBJ2-3, with D unclear. Germline values: CDR1 SNHLY, CDR2 FYNNEI. Between the trimmed V and J ends, which lost 5 bases and 8 bases, there was a span of 5 bases. The CDR3 consists of 10 residues. For the CDR3, the DNA is TGTGCCAGCAGTCGTGGTACGCAGTATTTT. This translates into CASSRGTQYF.

Only a few counts were recorded for this clone. V usage is TRBV2 and J usage is TRBJ2-3, with unresolved D. Germline V gives CDR1 SNHLY, CDR2 FYNNEI. Trimming took 5 bases from V and 8 from J, leaving 11 bases between them. The CDR3 spans 12 residues. CDR3 nucleotide sequence: TGTGCCAGCAGTCGTAGTAGTCCTACGCAGTATTTT. As protein: CASSRSSPTQYF.

J is TRBJ2-7 and V is TRBV5-1, with 11 bases that match TRBD2. CDR1 is SGHRS, CDR2 YFSETQ, per germline. Germline trimming cut 4 bases from V and 6 bases from J; bases unmatched to any gene: 12. The CDR3 is made up of 16 amino acids. The CDR3 DNA sequence: TGCGCCAGCAGCATCACCCCACTAGCGGGGGTAGGCGAGCAGTACTTC. It encodes CASSITPLAGVGEQYF.

The chain is built from TRBV19 and TRBJ1-1; 7 positions agree with TRBD1. The V gene's germline CDR1 is LNHDA and CDR2 SQIVND (reference sequence). With V trimmed by 6 bases and J by 8 bases, 12 bases remained unmatched. This CDR3 has 14 amino acids. The CDR3 sequence is CASSPLMKGAEAFF. CDR3 bases: TGTGCCAGTAGCCCACTGATGAAGGGGGCGGAAGCTTTCTTT.

The count of this clone is one. The V and J genes are TRBV15 and TRBJ2-2, with 11 bases identical to TRBD2. The CDR3 is 16 amino acids. In germline, CDR1 is LNHNV, CDR2 YYDKDF (reference sequence). Trimming cost V 5 bases and J 4 bases; bases outside gene matches: 6. The chain's CDR3 is CATSPRLAGITGELFF. CDR3 sequence (DNA): TGTGCCACCAGCCCACGACTAGCGGGGATCACCGGGGAGCTGTTTTTT.

This clone has a handful of counts. CDR3 protein: CASSLRGDRAGETQYF. DNA for the CDR3: TGTGCCAGCAGCCTACGCGGGGACAGGGCTGGTGAGACCCAGTACTTC. J is TRBJ2-5 and V is TRBV7-9, with 9 nucleotides matching TRBD1. The germline V gene has CDR1 SEHNR and CDR2 FQNEAQ (reference sequence). V lost 5 bases and J lost 5; bases outside the gene matches: 12. This CDR3 has 16 amino acids.

The rearrangement joins TRBV10-3 to TRBJ2-5; 11 nucleotides align to TRBD2. The V gene's germline CDR1 is ENHRY and CDR2 SYGVKD. V shed 3 bases and J 5 bases; nucleotides not matched to a gene: 5. There are 15 residues in the CDR3. The CDR3: CAISDTSGGQETQYF. CDR3 nucleotide sequence: TGTGCCATCAGTGACACTAGCGGGGGCCAGGAGACCCAGTACTTC.

About this clone: The same CDR3 arises from other DNA sequences in this sample as well. This chain connects TRBV29-1 to TRBJ2-1; D is ambiguous. CDR1 SQVTM and CDR2 ANQGSEA come from the germline V gene. The V gene lost 4 bases and the J gene lost 4 bases, with 2 bases spanning the gap. This CDR3 has 10 amino acids. CDR3 region: CSVGYNEQFF. CDR3 DNA sequence: TGCAGCGTTGGTTACAATGAGCAGTTCTTC.

Remarks on this clone: Other DNA sequences in this specimen translate into the identical CDR3. The chain combines TRBV10-3 with TRBJ1-5; D perhaps matches TRBD1 (6 bases). The CDR3 consists of 15 residues. Germline V gene lookup returns CDR1 ENHRY and CDR2 SYGVKD. Trimming left V 3 bases short and J 7 bases short, with 16 bases between. The DNA for the CDR3 is TGTGCCATCAGTGACGGCGGGGGCGAGGGACAGCCCCAGCATTTT. It yields the protein CAISDGGGEGQPQHF.

The chain joins TRBV28 to TRBJ2-5; 8 bases agree with TRBD1. Germline assignment: CDR1 MDHEN and CDR2 SYDVKM. The junction had 2 bases not matched to a gene; V was cut back by 2 bases and J by 3 bases. This CDR3 has 14 amino acids. CDR3 nucleotides: TGTGCCAGCAGTTTACCAGGGGGCAAAGAGACCCAGTACTTC. Protein sequence: CASSLPGGKETQYF. Filled out from reference TRBV28 and TRBJ2-5, the complete variable domain reads DVKVTQSSRYLVKRTGEKVFLECVQDMDHENMFWYRQDPGLGLRLIYFSYDVKMKEKGDIPEGYSVSREKKERFSLILESASTNQTSMYLCASSLPGGKETQYFGPGTRLLVL.

This clone was observed a handful of times. This chain uses TRBV29-1 with TRBJ1-3; D is ambiguous. This CDR3 comprises 15 residues. Between the trimmed V and J ends, which lost 1 base and 0 bases, there was a span of 10 bases. Per germline, CDR1 SQVTM and CDR2 ANQGSEA. CDR3 nucleotide sequence: TGCAGCGTTGAAGTATGGGGTTCCTCTGGAAACACCATATATTTT. Translated: CSVEVWGSSGNTIYF. Together with reference TRBV29-1 and TRBJ1-3, the CDR3 gives the full variable domain: SAVISQKPSRDICQRGTSLTIQCQVDSQVTMMFWYRQQPGQSLTLIATANQGSEATYESGFVIDKFPISRPNLTFSTLTVSNMSPEDSSIYLCSVEVWGSSGNTIYFGEGSWLTVV.

V and J are TRBV25-1 and TRBJ2-5; 10 bases map to TRBD1. Germline V gives CDR1 MGHDK, CDR2 SYGVNS. CDR3 size: 15 residues. V dropped 3 bases and J dropped 5; count of bases not matched to a gene: 6. CDR3 sequence: CASSDPGQGLETQYF. The DNA of the CDR3 is TGTGCCAGCAGTGATCCGGGACAGGGGTTGGAGACCCAGTACTTC. Full variable domain (remainder filled in from reference TRBV25-1 and TRBJ2-5): EADIYQTPRYLVIGTGKKITLECSQTMGHDKMYWYQQDPGMELHLIHYSYGVNSTEKGDLSSESTVSRIRTEHFPLTLESARPSHTSQYLCASSDPGQGLETQYFGPGTRLLVL.

The V and J genes are TRBV6-6 and TRBJ2-7; a possible D gene is TRBD1 (6 bases). CDR3 size: 14 residues. Deletions cut 7 bases from V and 0 bases from J, with 13 bases between. Germline V gene data show CDR1 as MNHNY and CDR2 as SVGAGI (reference sequence). The DNA for the CDR3 is TGTGCCAGCAAGCAGGGGAGCGTCTCCTACGAGCAGTACTTC. It codes for CASKQGSVSYEQYF.

This chain uses TRBV7-3 with TRBJ2-5, with a weak D call TRBD2 (7 bases). V shed 3 bases and J shed 4 bases, with 18 bases lying between them. Germline V gene sequence: CDR1 SGHTA, CDR2 FQGTGA. This CDR3 is 16 amino acids long. The CDR3 region has the DNA TGTGCCAGCAGCTTTTTTGCCACAGGGAGGGGAGAGACCCAGTACTTC. Its translation: CASSFFATGRGETQYF. The variable domain in full, with the rest retrieved from reference TRBV7-3 and TRBJ2-5, is GAGVSQTPSNKVTEKGKYVELRCDPISGHTALYWYRQSLGQGPEFLIYFQGTGAADDSGLPNDRFFAVRPEGSVSTLKIQRTERGDSAVYLCASSFFATGRGETQYFGPGTRLLVL.

The chain is built from TRBV4-1 and TRBJ1-2; TRBD1 agrees at 9 bases. Germline V gene lookup returns CDR1 MGHRA and CDR2 YSYEKL. J lost 2 bases, V lost 4 bases, and 5 bases had no gene match. This CDR3 spans 15 amino acids. CDR3 residues: CASSPEGTGNYGYTF. The CDR3 nucleotides are TGCGCCAGCAGCCCCGAAGGGACAGGGAACTATGGCTACACCTTC.

The V gene is TRBV7-2, the J gene TRBJ2-3; D remains ambiguous. Germline CDR1 reads SGHTA; CDR2 reads FQGNSA. This CDR3 has 12 amino acids. Trimming cost V 1 base and J 6 bases, with 5 bases left between them. This chain's CDR3 is CASSLDGDTQYF. The CDR3 nucleotides are TGTGCCAGCAGCTTAGATGGCGATACGCAGTATTTT.

The chain combines TRBV27 with TRBJ1-5; D gene uncertain. V lost 0 bases to trimming and J lost 3 bases, with 9 bases between them. Looked up from germline, CDR1 is MNHEY and CDR2 is SMNVEV (reference sequence). The CDR3 covers 15 residues. The CDR3 protein is CASSLSFTLNQPQHF. Written as DNA, the CDR3 is TGTGCCAGCAGTTTATCCTTCACCCTCAATCAGCCCCAGCATTTT.